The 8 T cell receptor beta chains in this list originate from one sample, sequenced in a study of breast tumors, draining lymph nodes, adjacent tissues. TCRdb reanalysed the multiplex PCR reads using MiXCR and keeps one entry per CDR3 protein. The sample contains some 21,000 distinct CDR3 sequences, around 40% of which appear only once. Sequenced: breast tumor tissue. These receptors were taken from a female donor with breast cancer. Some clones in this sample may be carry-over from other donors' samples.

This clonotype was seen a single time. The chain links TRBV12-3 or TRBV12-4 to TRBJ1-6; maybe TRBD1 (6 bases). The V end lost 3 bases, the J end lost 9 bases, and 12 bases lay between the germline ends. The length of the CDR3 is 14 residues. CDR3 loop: CASSLGRGGSPLHF. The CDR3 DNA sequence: TGTGCCAGCAGTTTGGGCAGGGGTGGTTCACCCCTCCACTTT.

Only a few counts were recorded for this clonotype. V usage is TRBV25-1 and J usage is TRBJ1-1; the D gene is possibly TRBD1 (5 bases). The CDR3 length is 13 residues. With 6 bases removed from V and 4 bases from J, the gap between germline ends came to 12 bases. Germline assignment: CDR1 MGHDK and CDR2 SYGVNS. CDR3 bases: TGTGCCAGCAGCCAGGGCTGGAGCACTGAAGCTTTCTTT. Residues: CASSQGWSTEAFF.

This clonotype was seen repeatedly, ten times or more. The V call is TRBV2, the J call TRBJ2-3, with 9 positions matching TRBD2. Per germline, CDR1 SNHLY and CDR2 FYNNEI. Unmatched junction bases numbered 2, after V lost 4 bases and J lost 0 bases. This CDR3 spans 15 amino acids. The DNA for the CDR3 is TGTGCCAGCAGTGCAACTAGCGGGAGCACAGATACGCAGTATTTT. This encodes CASSATSGSTDTQYF.

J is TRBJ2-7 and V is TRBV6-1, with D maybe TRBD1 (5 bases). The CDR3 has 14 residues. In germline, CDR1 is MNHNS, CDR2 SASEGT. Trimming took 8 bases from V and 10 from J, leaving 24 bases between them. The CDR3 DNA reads TGTGCCAGCCCGTCAGGGTTAACTCTCGGAGATCAGTACTTC. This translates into CASPSGLTLGDQYF.

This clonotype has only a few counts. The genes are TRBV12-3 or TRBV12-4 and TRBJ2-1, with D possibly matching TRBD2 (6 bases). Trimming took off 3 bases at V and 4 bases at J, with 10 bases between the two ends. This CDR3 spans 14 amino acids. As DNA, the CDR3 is TGTGCCAGCAGTTTTAGGCGGGATTACAATGAGCAGTTCTTC. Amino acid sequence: CASSFRRDYNEQFF.

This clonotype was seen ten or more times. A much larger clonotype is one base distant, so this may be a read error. CDR3 coding DNA: TGTGCCAGCAGCCAAGCCGGGACAGGGGTGCCCTCTGCGGCCAACGTCCTGACTTTC. This codes for CASSQAGTGVPSAANVLTF. The chain recombines TRBV14 with TRBJ2-6, with 10 bases lining up with TRBD1. The CDR3 is 19 residues long. Germline V gene data show CDR1 as SGHDN and CDR2 as FVKESK.

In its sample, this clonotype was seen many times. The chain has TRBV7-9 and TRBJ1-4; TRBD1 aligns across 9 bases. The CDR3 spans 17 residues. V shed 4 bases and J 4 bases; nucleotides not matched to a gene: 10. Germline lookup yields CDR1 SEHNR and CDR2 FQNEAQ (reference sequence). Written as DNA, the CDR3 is TGTGCCAGCAGCTCTCTCGACACAGGGGGCCGTAATGAAAAACTGTTTTTT. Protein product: CASSSLDTGGRNEKLFF.

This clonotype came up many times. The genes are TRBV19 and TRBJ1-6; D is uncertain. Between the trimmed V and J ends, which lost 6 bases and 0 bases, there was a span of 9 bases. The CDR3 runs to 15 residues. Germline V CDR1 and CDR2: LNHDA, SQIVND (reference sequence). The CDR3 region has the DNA TGTGCCAGTAGCACCCAGAGCTCCTATAATTCACCCCTCCACTTT. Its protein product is CASSTQSSYNSPLHF.